This T cell receptor (beta chain) was observed in a study of T cell changes during pregnancy in multiple sclerosis. Clones were sequenced by immunoSEQ multiplex PCR, and TCRdb holds only the in-frame ones, with some missing. The data contain about 39,000 clones, less than 95% of them seen just once; the ten biggest clones take up 0.4% to 0.55%. The V gene lost 3 bases and the J gene lost 5 bases, with 8 bases spanning the gap. CDR3 length: 13 amino acids. CDR1 and CDR2 (germline): SGHVS, FQNEAQ. The sample holds one count of this clone. The chain links TRBV7-8 to TRBJ1-5, with a tentative D call TRBD1 (5 bases). This receptor was identified in a female donor in good health, enrolled as a control in a pregnancy study. Sample: CD4+ T cells from peripheral blood mononuclear cells, taken in the first trimester of pregnancy. The CDR3 loop is CASSLGGHQPQHF. Written as DNA, the CDR3 is TGTGCCAGCAGCTTGGGGGGACATCAGCCCCAGCATTTT.